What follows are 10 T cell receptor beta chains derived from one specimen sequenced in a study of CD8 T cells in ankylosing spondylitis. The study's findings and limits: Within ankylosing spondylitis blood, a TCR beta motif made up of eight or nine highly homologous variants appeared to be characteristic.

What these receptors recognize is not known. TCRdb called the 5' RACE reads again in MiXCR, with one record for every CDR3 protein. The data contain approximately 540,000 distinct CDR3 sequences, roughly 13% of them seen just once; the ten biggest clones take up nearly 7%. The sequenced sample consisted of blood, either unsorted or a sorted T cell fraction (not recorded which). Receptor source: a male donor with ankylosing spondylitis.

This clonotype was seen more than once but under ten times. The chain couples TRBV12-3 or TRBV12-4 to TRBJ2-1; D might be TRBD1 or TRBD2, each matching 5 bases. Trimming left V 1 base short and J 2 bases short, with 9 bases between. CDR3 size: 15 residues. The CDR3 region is CASSLGGMTYNEQFF. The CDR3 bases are TGTGCCAGCAGTTTAGGGGGGATGACCTACAATGAGCAGTTCTTC.

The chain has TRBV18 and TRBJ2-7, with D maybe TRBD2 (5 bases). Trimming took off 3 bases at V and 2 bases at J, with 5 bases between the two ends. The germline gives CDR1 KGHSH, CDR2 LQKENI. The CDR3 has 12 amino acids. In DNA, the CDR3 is TGTGCCAGCTCACCGGAGGCCTACGAGCAGTACTTC. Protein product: CASSPEAYEQYF.

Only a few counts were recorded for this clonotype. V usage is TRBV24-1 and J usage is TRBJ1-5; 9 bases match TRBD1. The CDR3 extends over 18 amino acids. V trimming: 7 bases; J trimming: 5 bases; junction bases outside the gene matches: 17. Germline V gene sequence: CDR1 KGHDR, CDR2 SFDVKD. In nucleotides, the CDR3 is TGTGCCACCAGCCAAGGACAGGGGCGACTGAGTGGCGATCAGCCCCAGCATTTT. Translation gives CATSQGQGRLSGDQPQHF.

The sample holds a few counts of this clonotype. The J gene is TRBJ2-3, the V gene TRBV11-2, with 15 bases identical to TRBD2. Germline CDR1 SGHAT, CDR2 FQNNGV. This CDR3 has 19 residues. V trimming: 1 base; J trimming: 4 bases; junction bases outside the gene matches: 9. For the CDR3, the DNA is TGTGCCAGCAGCTTAGTGTTAGGACTAGCGGGAGGGGCCGCAGATACGCAGTATTTT. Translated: CASSLVLGLAGGAADTQYF. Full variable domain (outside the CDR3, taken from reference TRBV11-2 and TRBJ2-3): EAGVAQSPRYKIIEKRQSVAFWCNPISGHATLYWYQQILGQGPKLLIQFQNNGVVDDSQLPKDRFSAERLKGVDSTLKIQPAKLEDSAVYLCASSLVLGLAGGAADTQYFGPGTRLTVL.

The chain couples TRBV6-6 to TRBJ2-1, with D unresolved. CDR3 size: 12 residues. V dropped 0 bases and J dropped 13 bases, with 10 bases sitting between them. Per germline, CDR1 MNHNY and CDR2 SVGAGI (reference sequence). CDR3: CASSYSDRSQFF. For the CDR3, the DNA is TGTGCCAGCAGTTACTCGGACCGGAGCCAGTTCTTC.

CDR3 coding DNA: TGCGCCAGCGACCAGTGGGGACAGGGGCGAGAGACCCAGTACTTC. Amino acid sequence: CASDQWGQGRETQYF. The chain combines TRBV5-1 with TRBJ2-5, with TRBD1 matching 10 bases. Germline values: CDR1 SGHRS, CDR2 YFSETQ. The CDR3 is made up of 15 amino acids. V was pared by 7 bases and J by 4 bases, with 10 bases of the junction left unmatched.

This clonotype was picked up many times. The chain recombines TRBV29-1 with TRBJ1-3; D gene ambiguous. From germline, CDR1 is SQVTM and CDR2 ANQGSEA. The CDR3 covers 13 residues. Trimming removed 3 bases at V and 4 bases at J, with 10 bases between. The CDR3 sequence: CSVDHYEGNTIYF. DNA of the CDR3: TGCAGCGTTGACCACTACGAAGGAAACACCATATATTTT.

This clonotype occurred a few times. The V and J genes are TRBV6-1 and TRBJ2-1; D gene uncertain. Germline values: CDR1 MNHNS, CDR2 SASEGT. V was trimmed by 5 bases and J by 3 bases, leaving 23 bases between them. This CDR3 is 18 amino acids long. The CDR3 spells CASSPGGIPGRGYNEQFF. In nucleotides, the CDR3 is TGTGCCAGCAGTCCCGGCGGTATCCCTGGTCGTGGCTACAATGAGCAGTTCTTC.

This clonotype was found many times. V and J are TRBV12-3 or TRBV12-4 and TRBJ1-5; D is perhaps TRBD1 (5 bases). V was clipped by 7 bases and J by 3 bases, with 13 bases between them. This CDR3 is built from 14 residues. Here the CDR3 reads CASTWGGSNQPQHF. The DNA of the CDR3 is TGTGCCAGCACCTGGGGGGGATCCAATCAGCCCCAGCATTTT.

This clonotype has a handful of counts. In nucleotides, the CDR3 is TGTGCCAGCAGCGTGGTATTTGGGGGAGGTTCAGAGACCCAGTACTTC. Translated: CASSVVFGGGSETQYF. The chain joins TRBV9 to TRBJ2-5, with a weak D call TRBD2 (6 bases). CDR3 length equals 16 residues. V lost 2 bases and J lost 4, with 18 bases in between. Germline CDR1 reads SGDLS; CDR2 reads YYNGEE.